This T cell receptor beta chain was sequenced for a study of Ad26.COV2.S vaccination and SARS-CoV-2 variants. Whole-study context: Ad26.COV2.S shots went into the muscle once or twice, 56 days apart.

Sequencing used immunoSEQ multiplex PCR; TCRdb keeps in-frame clones, though not all of them. This sample yields hundreds of thousands of clones, of which roughly 87% are seen a single time; 2.5% belongs to the top ten. Germline CDR1 is SGHVS and CDR2 is FNYEAQ. This CDR3 region has 15 residues. The V and J ends lost 4 bases and 8 bases, in that order; junction bases with no gene match: 8. This sample's treatment: over 15 received Ad26.COV2.S at low or high dose, single or two shots; 5 received placebo; per-sample allocation not given. Sampling happened 63 days after the first vaccine or placebo injection.

The source of this sequence is a person aged 18-60 years who received the Ad26.COV2.S COVID-19 vaccine or a placebo. The material was peripheral blood, obtained in a trial of Ad26.COV2.S vaccine versus placebo. The chain couples TRBV7-6 to TRBJ1-2; 12 bases are a match to TRBD1. The CDR3 DNA reads as TGTGCCAGCAGCTCATCCGGGACAGGGGGCGGGGGCTACACCTTC. It encodes CASSSSGTGGGGYTF.